This TCR beta chain was recorded in a study of blood T cell repertoires in COVID-19 (TCRdb year 2020). Broadly, across the study: Collaborator samples came from the United States, Italy and Spain and covered acute and convalescent phases of COVID-19. Where HLA class I and class II types were available, the types were taken from metadata supplied by the sample provider, not from assay-based typing. Deeply sampled blood TCRbeta repertoires from subjects exposed to, actively infected with, or recovered from COVID-19 were included in the dataset. The repertoires were made available in a free public database intended to serve as a resource for research on the immune response to SARS-CoV-2. Sample metadata almost always included a de-identified subject ID, COVID-19 status, age in years and sex. The prospective study material was composed of cDNA or gDNA derived from T cells, B-cell-depleted T cells, or PBMCs. Samples were obtained from the ongoing ImmuneRACE study (first 160 participants) and from 950 to 1,500 subjects provided by 6 global collaborators. General conclusions and limits of the study: The quantity of clinical and demographic metadata differed by source and by participant and was supplied without curation.

This clone has at least ten counts. The antigen it recognizes is unknown. It has no much larger one-base neighbor in the sample; base qualities were not kept. The immunoSEQ Assay, a bias-controlled multiplex PCR, was used to amplify TCRbeta CDR3 regions from genomic DNA. Turning to the authors' computational methods: The number of nucleated cells in each sample was estimated by amplification of reference gene primers within the assay. Sequence reads were collapsed and filtered to measure the absolute abundance of every unique TCRbeta CDR3 rearrangement. Productive Simpson clonality was computed per sample as the square root of Simpson's diversity index over productive rearrangements. The immuneACCESS repertoire file appears here via TCRdb, limited to in-frame rearrangements. These files lack a portion of the clones; in checked studies, under half of the deficit traces to unresolved V genes, and the cause of the others is not known. Clone size and V and J calls were adopted from that table, with D and trimming inferred from the DNA. The sample includes 120,000 to 150,000 clones, with 84% observed a single time. The ten largest clones add up to roughly 7.2% of the sample.

The collaborating institutions used their own protocols to collect whole blood in K2EDTA tubes. Collaborator samples were shipped for TCRbeta analysis as frozen whole blood, isolated PBMCs, or DNA extracted from either sample type. Cut back by 4 bases and 6 bases, the V and J ends lie 9 bases apart. The CDR3 measures 12 amino acids from cysteine to phenylalanine. Kept here is only the CDR3 DNA, which spans 36 bases and is read in frame from base 1. In the germline V gene (reference sequence), CDR1 corresponds to LGHDT and CDR2 to YNNKEL. What was sequenced was peripheral blood. The chain is made from TRBV3-1 (or the pseudogene TRBV3-2) and TRBJ1-2, with TRBD1 tentatively as D gene (5 bases match). The sequence came from a woman in her fifties or sixties in a cohort sampled during active or convalescent COVID-19. CDR3 sequence: CASSRGGNGYTF. In nucleotide form, the sequence is TGTGCCAGCAGCCGGGGCGGTAATGGCTACACCTTC.